This T cell receptor (beta chain) is from a study of blood T cell repertoires in COVID-19. Study information: Nucleic acid was either cDNA or gDNA, and it came from T cells, B-cell-depleted T cells, or PBMCs.

This clone has a single count. V shed 6 bases and J 9 bases; nucleotides not matched to a gene: 10. The CDR3 loop spans 14 amino acids. Germline V gene sequence: CDR1 MDHEN, CDR2 SYDVKM. Study processing details: Researchers report that nucleated cell counts were estimated from reference gene primer amplification. The data were produced by immunoSEQ multiplex PCR, yet TCRdb's version contains in-frame clones alone and is incomplete. V and J calls and clone size are those listed in that table; D and trimming were worked out from the DNA. The repertoire consists of 200,000 to 300,000 clones, with around 90% occurring once and the leading ten covering over 0.65%.

The chain carries TRBV28 and TRBJ2-1; 8 bases line up with TRBD2. The TCR sequence derives from a man aged 30 to 45 with COVID-19, enrolled during active disease. Sequencing was done on a sample of peripheral blood. The CDR3 bases are TGTGCCAGCAGATTCCCGGGACTAGGTCCTGAGCAGTTCTTC. Amino acids: CASRFPGLGPEQFF.